These 22 T cell receptor beta chains came from one sample sequenced in a study of T cell repertoires in cytomegalovirus infection (dated by TCRdb to the late 2010s). TCRdb lists the instrument as Illumina HiSeq 1500. Through fastp at Q25 and MiXCR, TCRdb rebuilt clones from the public reads, retaining in-frame beta chains. One record per CDR3 amino acid sequence lists the most common genes and DNA. The sample table shows around 270,000 distinct CDR3 sequences, and roughly 9.1% are seen once. Approximately 16% of the sample lies in the top ten. The sample consisted of PBMCs. These receptors were obtained from a human donor in good health (CMV status not recorded). Some clones in this sample may be carry-over from other donors' samples.

This clonotype came up many times. The chain carries TRBV7-2 and TRBJ2-5, with 10 bases lining up with TRBD2. Germline V gene lookup returns CDR1 SGHTA and CDR2 FQGNSA. The junction had 10 bases not matched to a gene; V was cut back by 7 bases and J by 5 bases. This CDR3 contains 15 residues. The CDR3 DNA sequence: TGTGCCAGCACCGCTAGCGGGAGCGGTACGGAGACCCAGTACTTC. It encodes CASTASGSGTETQYF.

The sample holds many counts of this clonotype. V usage is TRBV7-2 and J usage is TRBJ1-1, with D unclear. The CDR3 covers 15 residues. Germline assignment: CDR1 SGHTA and CDR2 FQGNSA. Deletions cut 1 base from V and 2 bases from J, with 11 bases between. CDR3 amino acids: CASSLDLLGNTEAFF. As DNA, the CDR3 is TGTGCCAGCAGCTTAGATCTCCTAGGTAACACTGAAGCTTTCTTT.

This clonotype was detected only a few times. This chain uses TRBV28 with TRBJ1-5, with D perhaps TRBD1 (6 bases). V gave up 6 bases and J gave up 4 bases, with 16 bases separating them. Per germline, CDR1 MDHEN and CDR2 SYDVKM. The CDR3 is 15 residues long. As DNA, the CDR3 is TGTGCCAGCAGGAGGACAGCCGCAGCAAATCAGCCCCAGCATTTT. Translating gives CASRRTAAANQPQHF.

The V call is TRBV7-2, the J call TRBJ1-1, with 9 bases matching TRBD1. The CDR3 extends over 14 amino acids. From germline, CDR1 is SGHTA and CDR2 FQGNSA. V was clipped by 2 bases and J by 4 bases; unmatched bases: 2. The CDR3 region is CASSLRGQGTEAFF. In DNA, the CDR3 is TGTGCCAGCAGCTTAAGGGGACAGGGCACTGAAGCTTTCTTT.

V usage is TRBV6-2 or TRBV6-3 and J usage is TRBJ2-1; 9 bases match TRBD2. The germline CDR1 and CDR2 sequences are MNHEY and SVGEGT. This CDR3 has 17 amino acids. V lost 4 bases, J lost 0 bases, and 7 bases stayed unmatched. The chain's CDR3 is CASSSPSGKISYNEQFF. DNA of the CDR3: TGTGCCAGCAGTTCTCCTAGCGGGAAAATCTCCTACAATGAGCAGTTCTTC.

The table lists this clonotype with many counts. The chain carries TRBV19 and TRBJ1-2; D not resolved. CDR3 length equals 13 residues. V was pared by 8 bases and J by 2 bases, with 12 bases between. Germline CDR1 LNHDA, CDR2 SQIVND (reference sequence). CDR3 DNA: TGTGCCAGTGCCCCACCGGGGAACTATGGCTACACCTTC. It translates to CASAPPGNYGYTF. Together with reference TRBV19 and TRBJ1-2, the CDR3 gives the full variable domain: DGGITQSPKYLFRKEGQNVTLSCEQNLNHDAMYWYRQDPGQGLRLIYYSQIVNDFQKGDIAEGYSVSREKKESFPLTVTSAQKNPTAFYLCASAPPGNYGYTFGSGTRLTVV.

This clonotype was counted only a few times. Germline and junction disagree at one end, which may indicate a read error. The CDR3 DNA follows: TGTGCCAGCAGCTTAGGGCTAGCGGGGGGGGTCCCTTCGGTCTTC. This codes for CASSLGLAGGVPSVF. This chain joins TRBV7-2 and TRBJ2-1, with TRBD2 matching 12 bases. Per germline, CDR1 SGHTA and CDR2 FQGNSA. CDR3 length equals 15 residues.

This chain connects TRBV20-1 to TRBJ2-5; the match to TRBD1 covers 9 bases. Losses at the gene ends were 5 bases for V and 3 bases for J; bases not matched to a gene: 4. The CDR3 is 13 amino acids. Germline-derived CDR1 and CDR2 are DFQATT and SNEGSKA (reference sequence). The CDR3 DNA reads as TGCAGTGCTTACAGGGGGCAAGAAGAGACCCAGTACTTC. It encodes CSAYRGQEETQYF.

The chain carries TRBV6-1 and TRBJ2-5; D is undetermined. The germline V gene has CDR1 MNHNS and CDR2 SASEGT. The V and J ends lost 6 bases and 4 bases respectively, with 15 bases between them. The CDR3 is 14 amino acids. This chain's CDR3 is CASRPRAASETQYF. CDR3 coding DNA: TGTGCCAGCAGACCTCGGGCCGCCTCAGAGACCCAGTACTTC.

This clonotype appeared a few times. This chain links TRBV7-2 with TRBJ1-4; D unclear. The V gene's germline CDR1 is SGHTA and CDR2 FQGNSA. The ends were cut back, 4 bases at V and 8 bases at J, with 11 bases in the middle. This CDR3 is built from 13 residues. The CDR3 DNA reads as TGTGCCAGCAGCTCTATCGCACGGGAAAAACTGTTTTTT. Translation gives CASSSIAREKLFF. Supplemented by reference TRBV7-2 and TRBJ1-4, the full variable domain reads GAGVSQSPSNKVTEKGKDVELRCDPISGHTALYWYRQSLGQGLEFLIYFQGNSAPDKSGLPSDRFSAERTGGSVSTLTIQRTQQEDSAVYLCASSSIAREKLFFGSGTQLSVL.

This clonotype was counted ten times or more. The chain combines TRBV10-3 with TRBJ2-7; 12 positions match TRBD2. Trimming took 3 bases from V and 4 from J; bases not matched to a gene: 7. The CDR3 is 16 residues long. Per germline, CDR1 ENHRY and CDR2 SYGVKD. CDR3 DNA: TGTGCCATCAGTGACCCGACTAGCGGGAGAGGATACGAGCAGTACTTC. Translating gives CAISDPTSGRGYEQYF.

This clonotype was detected only a few times. The chain combines TRBV15 with TRBJ1-2; D possibly corresponds to TRBD1 (5 bases). CDR3 length: 15 residues. Germline CDR1 and CDR2: LNHNV and YYDKDF (reference sequence). V was pared by 4 bases and J by 2 bases, with 14 bases between. CDR3 protein: CATSIPGRGNYGYTF. As DNA, the CDR3 is TGTGCCACCAGCATCCCCGGGAGGGGAAACTATGGCTACACCTTC.

V gene TRBV29-1 combines with J gene TRBJ1-1; unclear D gene. The V end was cut by 7 bases, the J end by 4 bases, with 13 bases between. Looked up from germline, CDR1 is SQVTM and CDR2 is ANQGSEA. CDR3 length: 12 amino acids. CDR3 coding DNA: TGCAGCGCTCTCGTTTGGGGCACTGAAGCTTTCTTT. This gives the protein CSALVWGTEAFF.

This clonotype was counted at least ten times. The junction shows a germline mismatch at one end, possibly a read error. The chain uses TRBV7-3 and TRBJ2-7; 7 positions agree with TRBD1. CDR1 and CDR2 from the germline V gene are SGHTA and FQGTGA. CDR3 size: 13 residues. The CDR3 nucleotides are TGTGCCAGCAGCTCCCGACCCGGGACAGTGTTACACTTC. Its translation is CASSSRPGTVLHF.

This clonotype was observed many times. The chain has TRBV7-2 and TRBJ2-7; a possible D gene is TRBD1 (5 bases). The CDR3 runs 14 residues. Trimming stripped 5 bases from V and 3 bases from J, with 14 bases between. CDR1 and CDR2 (germline): SGHTA, FQGNSA. CDR3 DNA: TGTGCCAGCAGCCCTACTCGACAGAGCTACGAGCAGTACTTC. Translated, it gives CASSPTRQSYEQYF.

This clonotype appeared many times. J is TRBJ1-1 and V is TRBV7-2; unclear D gene. Germline assignment: CDR1 SGHTA and CDR2 FQGNSA. Trimming removed 3 bases from V and 0 bases from J, with 14 bases in between. CDR3 length: 16 residues. For the CDR3, the DNA is TGTGCCAGCAGCTTTCACCCCGGAACCTTGAACACTGAAGCTTTCTTT. Protein sequence: CASSFHPGTLNTEAFF. Full variable domain (outside the CDR3, taken from reference TRBV7-2 and TRBJ1-1): GAGVSQSPSNKVTEKGKDVELRCDPISGHTALYWYRQSLGQGLEFLIYFQGNSAPDKSGLPSDRFSAERTGGSVSTLTIQRTQQEDSAVYLCASSFHPGTLNTEAFFGQGTRLTVV.

This clonotype has a count of ten or more. This chain links TRBV7-8 with TRBJ2-1; no clear D. The CDR3 is 16 residues long. V was trimmed by 4 bases and J by 1 base, leaving 14 bases between them. The germline V gene encodes CDR1 SGHVS and CDR2 FQNEAQ. The CDR3 DNA follows: TGTGCCAGCAGCTGGAAGGGTGTGAGTTCCTACAATGAGCAGTTCTTC. Residues: CASSWKGVSSYNEQFF.

Many counts were recorded for this clonotype. V usage is TRBV30 and J usage is TRBJ1-2; D unclear. The CDR3 runs to 14 residues. Germline V lookup: CDR1 GTSNPN, CDR2 SVGIG (reference sequence). Trimming removed 2 bases at V and 3 bases at J, with 13 bases between. CDR3 in DNA: TGTGCCTGGAGTAACGTCCCCGTGGACTATGGCTACACCTTC. Protein product: CAWSNVPVDYGYTF.

V is TRBV7-9 and J is TRBJ2-5; D is possibly TRBD1 (7 bases). The CDR3 is 14 residues long. Deletions cut 6 bases from V and 1 base from J, with 12 bases between. Germline V gene lookup returns CDR1 SEHNR and CDR2 FQNEAQ (reference sequence). CDR3 DNA: TGTGCCAGCAGTGCCAGGGGGGTCCAAGAGACCCAGTACTTC. Its protein product is CASSARGVQETQYF.

This clonotype has ten or more counts. The V gene is TRBV4-3, the J gene TRBJ2-2, with D perhaps TRBD1 (5 bases). V gave up 1 base and J gave up 6 bases, with 9 bases separating them. Germline lookup yields CDR1 LGHNA and CDR2 YSLEER. The CDR3 has 14 residues. The CDR3 coding sequence is TGCGCCAGCAGCCAAGCTGGGGCAGCCGGGGAGCTGTTTTTT. The encoded protein is CASSQAGAAGELFF.

The table lists this clonotype with many counts. The gene calls are TRBV12-3 or TRBV12-4 and TRBJ1-4; possible D gene TRBD1, 5 bases. V lost 4 bases and J lost 0, with 6 bases in between. The CDR3 has 14 amino acids. This chain's CDR3 is CASSSTATNEKLFF. CDR3 nucleotide sequence: TGTGCCAGCAGTTCGACAGCAACTAATGAAAAACTGTTTTTT.

This clonotype was recorded at least ten times. The rearrangement links TRBV19 to TRBJ2-7; D is unclear. V lost 4 bases and J 3 bases, leaving 16 bases between the germline ends. Per the germline V gene, CDR1 is LNHDA and CDR2 is SQIVND (reference sequence). This CDR3 contains 15 residues. The CDR3 sequence: CASSTRRQGFYEQYF. CDR3 bases: TGTGCCAGTAGTACCAGGCGGCAAGGATTCTACGAGCAGTACTTC.